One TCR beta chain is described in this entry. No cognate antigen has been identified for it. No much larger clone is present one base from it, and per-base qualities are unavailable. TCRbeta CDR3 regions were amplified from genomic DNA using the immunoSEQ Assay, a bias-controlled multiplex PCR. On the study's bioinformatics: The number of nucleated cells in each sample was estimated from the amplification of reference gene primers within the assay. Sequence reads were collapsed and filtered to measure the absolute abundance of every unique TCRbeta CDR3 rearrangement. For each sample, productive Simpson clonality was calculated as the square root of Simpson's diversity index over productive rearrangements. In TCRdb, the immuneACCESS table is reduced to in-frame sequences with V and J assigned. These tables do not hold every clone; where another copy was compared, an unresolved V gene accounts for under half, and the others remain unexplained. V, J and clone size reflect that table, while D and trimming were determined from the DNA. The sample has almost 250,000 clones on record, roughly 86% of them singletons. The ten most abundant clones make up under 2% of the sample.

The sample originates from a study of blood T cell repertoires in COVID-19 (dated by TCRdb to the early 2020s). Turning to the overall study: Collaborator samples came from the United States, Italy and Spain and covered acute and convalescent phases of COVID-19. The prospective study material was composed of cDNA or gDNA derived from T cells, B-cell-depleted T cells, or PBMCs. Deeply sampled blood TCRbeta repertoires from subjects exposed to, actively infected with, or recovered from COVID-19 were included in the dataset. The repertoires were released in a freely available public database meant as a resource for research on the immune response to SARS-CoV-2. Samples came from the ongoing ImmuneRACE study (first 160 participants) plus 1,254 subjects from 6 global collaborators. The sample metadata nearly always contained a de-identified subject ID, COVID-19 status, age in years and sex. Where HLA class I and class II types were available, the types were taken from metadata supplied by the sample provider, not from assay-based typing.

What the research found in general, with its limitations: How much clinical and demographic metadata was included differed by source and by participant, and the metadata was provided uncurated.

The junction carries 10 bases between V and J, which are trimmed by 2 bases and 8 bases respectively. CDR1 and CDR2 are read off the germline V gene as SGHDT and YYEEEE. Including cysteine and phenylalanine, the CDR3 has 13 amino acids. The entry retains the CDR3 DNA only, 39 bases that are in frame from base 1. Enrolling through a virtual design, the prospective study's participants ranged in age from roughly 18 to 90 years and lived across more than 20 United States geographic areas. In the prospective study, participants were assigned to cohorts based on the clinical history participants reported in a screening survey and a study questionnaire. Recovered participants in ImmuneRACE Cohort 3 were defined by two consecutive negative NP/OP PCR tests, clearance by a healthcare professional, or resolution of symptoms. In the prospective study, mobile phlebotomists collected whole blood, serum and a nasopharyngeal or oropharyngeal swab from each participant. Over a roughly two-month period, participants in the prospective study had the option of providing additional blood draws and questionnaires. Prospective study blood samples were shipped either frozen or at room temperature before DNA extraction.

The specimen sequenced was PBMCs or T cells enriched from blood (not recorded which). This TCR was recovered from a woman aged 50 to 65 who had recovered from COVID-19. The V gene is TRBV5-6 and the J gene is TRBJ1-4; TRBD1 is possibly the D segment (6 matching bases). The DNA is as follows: TGTGCCAGCAGCTTAACAGGGCGGGAAAAACTGTTTTTT. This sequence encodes CASSLTGREKLFF.